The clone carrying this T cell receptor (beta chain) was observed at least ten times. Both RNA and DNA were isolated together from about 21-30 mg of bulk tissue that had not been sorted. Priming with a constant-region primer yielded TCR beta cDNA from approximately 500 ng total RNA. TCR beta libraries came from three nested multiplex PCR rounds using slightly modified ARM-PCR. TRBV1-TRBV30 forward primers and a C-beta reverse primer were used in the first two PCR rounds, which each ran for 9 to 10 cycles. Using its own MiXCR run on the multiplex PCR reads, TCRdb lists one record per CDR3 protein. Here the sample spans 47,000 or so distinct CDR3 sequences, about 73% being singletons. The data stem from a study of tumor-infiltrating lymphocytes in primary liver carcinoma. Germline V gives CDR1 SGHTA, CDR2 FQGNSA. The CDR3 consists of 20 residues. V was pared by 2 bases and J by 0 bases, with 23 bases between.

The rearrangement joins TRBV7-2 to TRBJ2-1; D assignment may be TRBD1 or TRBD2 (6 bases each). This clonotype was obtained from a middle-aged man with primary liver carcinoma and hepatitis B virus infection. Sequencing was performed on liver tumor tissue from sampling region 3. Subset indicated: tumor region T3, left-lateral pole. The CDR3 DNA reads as TGTGCCAGCAGCTTAAGGGGGGCCCTAGCGTCCTACGGCTCCTACAATGAGCAGTTCTTC. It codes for CASSLRGALASYGSYNEQFF.